Listed here are 3 T cell receptor beta chains from one sample, sequenced in a study of T cell responses to AZD1222 COVID-19 vaccine. Clones were read by immunoSEQ multiplex PCR, and TCRdb kept only the in-frame ones, dropping some. The data contain roughly 72,000 clones, roughly 85% of them singletons. This material consisted of peripheral blood, taken on day 0 of AZD1222 vaccination. All receptors come from an adult in good health.

This chain links TRBV7-2 with TRBJ2-7; D remains unclear. This CDR3 has 11 residues. Trimming pared 4 bases from V and 6 bases from J, leaving 7 bases between. CDR1 is SGHTA and CDR2 is FQGNSA in the germline V gene. The CDR3: CASSSLTEQYF. The CDR3 DNA is TGTGCCAGCAGCTCCCTGACCGAGCAGTACTTC. Based on the CDR3 plus reference TRBV7-2 and TRBJ2-7, the full variable domain is GAGVSQSPSNKVTEKGKDVELRCDPISGHTALYWYRQSLGQGLEFLIYFQGNSAPDKSGLPSDRFSAERTGGSVSTLTIQRTQQEDSAVYLCASSSLTEQYFGPGTRLTVT.

The chain joins TRBV2 to TRBJ2-1; either TRBD1 or TRBD2 may fit D (6 bases each). The CDR3 is 15 residues long. CDR1 SNHLY and CDR2 FYNNEI come from the germline V gene. The ends were cut back, 4 bases at V and 10 bases at J, with 20 bases in the middle. The CDR3 here is CASSAELGGIGEQFF. CDR3 bases: TGTGCCAGCAGTGCCGAGTTAGGGGGGATAGGGGAGCAGTTCTTC.

The chain joins TRBV29-1 to TRBJ1-3; D unclear. The germline CDR1 and CDR2 sequences are SQVTM and ANQGSEA. V lost 4 bases and J lost 0, with 10 bases in between. This CDR3 has 14 residues. The CDR3 coding sequence is TGCAGCGTTGTAGGCAGTAGCTCTGGAAACACCATATATTTT. Encoded protein: CSVVGSSSGNTIYF.